The 24 T cell receptor beta chains in this list originate from one sample, sequenced in a study of human T cells and chemical hapten exposure. TCRdb analysed the RACE reads with MiXCR anew, one entry per CDR3 protein. The sample has just under 60,000 distinct CDR3 sequences, around 12% seen once. Time point defined: patch test 3, about 24 weeks after DPC sensitization. Treatment denoted: therapeutic diphenylcyclopropenone sensitization with weekly scalp DPC. Sample: whole blood, taken in connection with sensitization to the hapten diphenylcyclopropenone (DPC). These receptors were obtained from a man aged 25 to 40 with alopecia areata. Some clones in this sample may be carry-over from other donors' samples.

The CDR3 nucleotides read TGTGCCATCAGAGGGGACAATCAGCCCCAGCATTTT. Amino acids: CAIRGDNQPQHF. The genes are TRBV10-3 and TRBJ1-5; D might be TRBD1 (5 bases). This CDR3 has 12 amino acids. Germline CDR1 ENHRY, CDR2 SYGVKD. Trimming cost V 6 bases and J 3 bases, with 6 bases left between them.

The V and J genes are TRBV3-1 and TRBJ2-1, with D perhaps TRBD2 (6 bases). With 4 bases removed from V and 3 bases from J, the gap between germline ends came to 16 bases. The CDR3 totals 16 residues. Germline V CDR1 and CDR2: LGHDT, YNNKEL (reference sequence). The CDR3, as DNA: TGTGCCAGCAGCCGTAGCTCGGCGGGGCACTACAATGAGCAGTTCTTC. Its translation: CASSRSSAGHYNEQFF.

This clonotype was seen a few times. This chain links TRBV29-1 with TRBJ2-3, with D possibly being TRBD2 (7 bases). Germline values: CDR1 SQVTM, CDR2 ANQGSEA. This CDR3 region has 15 residues. The V end was cut by 4 bases, the J end by 4 bases, with 18 bases between. The CDR3 here is CSVGGRGPIPDTQYF. The CDR3 DNA is TGCAGCGTTGGCGGGCGGGGGCCGATCCCAGATACGCAGTATTTT.

The chain employs TRBV3-1 and TRBJ2-7, with D perhaps TRBD2 (5 bases). CDR1 is LGHDT and CDR2 is YNNKEL in the germline V gene (reference sequence). V was trimmed by 4 bases and J by 5 bases, leaving 9 bases between them. This CDR3 contains 12 residues. The CDR3 nucleotides read TGTGCCAGCAGCCTGCGGGCACACGAGCAGTACTTC. Translated: CASSLRAHEQYF.

In this sample, this clonotype turned up many times. This chain uses TRBV9 with TRBJ2-5; 8 positions agree with TRBD2. Trimming at V came to 5 bases and at J to 5 bases, leaving 14 bases not matched to a gene. CDR3 length: 16 residues. Germline V lookup: CDR1 SGDLS, CDR2 YYNGEE. As DNA, the CDR3 is TGTGCCAGCAGTCATGGCGGGGGGCTAGGTTTGGAGACCCAGTACTTC. Translation gives CASSHGGGLGLETQYF.

Many counts were recorded for this clonotype. This rearrangement joins TRBV25-1 to TRBJ1-5; possibly TRBD1 for D (5 bases). Deletions cut 2 bases from V and 9 bases from J, with 11 bases between. CDR3 length: 13 amino acids. Per germline, CDR1 MGHDK and CDR2 SYGVNS. The CDR3 nucleotides are TGTGCCAGCAGTGAAGGGGACGTCCGGCCCCAGCATTTT. Translating gives CASSEGDVRPQHF.

This chain uses TRBV2 with TRBJ1-5; maybe TRBD1 (6 bases). Germline V lookup: CDR1 SNHLY, CDR2 FYNNEI. Trimming stripped 5 bases from V and 3 bases from J, with 8 bases between. The CDR3 sequence is 13 residues long. The DNA of the CDR3 is TGTGCCAGCAGTCGGGACATCAATCAGCCCCAGCATTTT. Amino acids: CASSRDINQPQHF.

In this sample, this clonotype turned up a few times. CDR3: CASSLGPPVNSPLHF. The CDR3 nucleotides read TGTGCCAGCAGCTTAGGTCCACCGGTGAATTCACCCCTCCACTTT. The chain employs TRBV7-8 and TRBJ1-6; D is unclear. In germline, CDR1 is SGHVS, CDR2 FQNEAQ. The CDR3 length is 15 residues. Trimming took off 1 base at V and 7 bases at J, with 11 bases between the two ends.

The rearrangement joins TRBV4-1 to TRBJ1-5, with a weak D call TRBD1 (6 bases). This CDR3 has 17 residues. Deletions cut 3 bases from V and 4 bases from J, with 19 bases between. CDR1 MGHRA and CDR2 YSYEKL come from the germline V gene. The CDR3 DNA reads TGCGCCAGCAGCCACACTAAGGCCAGGGGAGGAAATCAGCCCCAGCATTTT. This codes for CASSHTKARGGNQPQHF.

The V call is TRBV6-1, the J call TRBJ1-1; D is ambiguous. CDR1 is MNHNS, CDR2 SASEGT, per germline. V was cut by 1 base and J by 4 bases, with 13 bases left in between. The CDR3 length is 15 residues. CDR3 in amino acids: CASSEERERRTEAFF. As DNA, the CDR3 is TGTGCCAGCAGTGAAGAGAGGGAAAGGCGCACTGAAGCTTTCTTT.

This clonotype came up many times. This chain uses TRBV20-1 with TRBJ2-7, with 7 bases lining up with TRBD1. The ends lost 5 bases at V and 2 bases at J; junction bases unmatched: 3. In germline, CDR1 is DFQATT, CDR2 SNEGSKA (reference sequence). CDR3 length equals 12 residues. CDR3 residues: CSARTGTYEQYF. The CDR3 DNA reads as TGCAGTGCTCGGACAGGAACCTACGAGCAGTACTTC.

This clonotype was observed many times. The chain recombines TRBV6-6 with TRBJ2-7; weak D call: TRBD1 (5 bases). The V gene's germline CDR1 is MNHNY and CDR2 SVGAGI (reference sequence). The V end lost 4 bases, the J end lost 0 bases, and 16 bases lay between the germline ends. The CDR3 contains 16 residues. The CDR3: CASSFTRQRSSYEQYF. The CDR3 DNA reads TGTGCCAGCAGTTTCACAAGACAGCGTAGCTCCTACGAGCAGTACTTC.

V and J are TRBV24-1 and TRBJ2-1; D might be TRBD2 (5 bases). Germline V gives CDR1 KGHDR, CDR2 SFDVKD. The CDR3 consists of 13 residues. V shed 4 bases and J shed 10 bases, with 13 bases lying between them. The CDR3 sequence: CATSELRTGEQFF. The CDR3 DNA sequence: TGTGCCACCAGTGAGCTCCGGACGGGGGAGCAGTTCTTC.

This clonotype was found a few times. The chain carries TRBV28 and TRBJ2-7; tentative D call: TRBD1 (6 bases). The CDR3 is made up of 14 amino acids. The V end was cut by 6 bases, the J end by 3 bases, with 15 bases between. Germline CDR1 reads MDHEN; CDR2 reads SYDVKM. The chain's CDR3 is CASSPQGPLYEQYF. CDR3 nucleotide sequence: TGTGCCAGCAGCCCCCAGGGGCCCCTCTACGAGCAGTACTTC.

This clonotype has a count of ten or more. The rearrangement links TRBV20-1 to TRBJ2-7, with 7 nucleotides matching TRBD1. Germline loops: CDR1 DFQATT, CDR2 SNEGSKA (reference sequence). J gave up 0 bases and V 1 base, and 9 bases lay outside the gene matches. This CDR3 is 16 amino acids long. CDR3 nucleotides: TGCAGTGCTAGAGTACCCGACAGGGCCAGCTCCTACGAGCAGTACTTC. Amino acid sequence: CSARVPDRASSYEQYF.

This clonotype occurred many times. The chain recombines TRBV6-2 or TRBV6-3 with TRBJ1-1, with D possibly matching TRBD1 (6 bases). The V and J ends lost 0 bases and 1 base respectively, with 18 bases between them. The CDR3 contains 18 residues. Germline lookup yields CDR1 MNHEY and CDR2 SVGEGT. The CDR3 sequence is CASSYSLEGDTTNTEAFF. The CDR3 DNA follows: TGTGCCAGCAGTTACTCCCTTGAGGGGGACACCACGAACACTGAAGCTTTCTTT.

This chain connects TRBV18 to TRBJ1-1; 9 bases match TRBD1. The trim removed 2 bases at V and 5 bases at J, leaving 3 bases unmatched. The CDR3 spans 14 residues. Germline CDR1 and CDR2: KGHSH and LQKENI. The CDR3 region is CASSPRTGETEAFF. The DNA of the CDR3 is TGTGCCAGCTCACCAAGGACAGGGGAAACTGAAGCTTTCTTT.

The J gene is TRBJ1-6, the V gene TRBV20-1, with D hard to call. V was trimmed by 0 bases and J by 4 bases, leaving 10 bases between them. The CDR3 covers 15 residues. From germline, CDR1 is DFQATT and CDR2 SNEGSKA (reference sequence). CDR3 loop: CSARDPSGYNSPLHF. The CDR3 DNA reads TGCAGTGCTAGAGACCCGAGTGGGTATAATTCACCCCTCCACTTT.

At least ten counts were recorded for this clonotype. The chain is built from TRBV3-1 and TRBJ2-1, with a tentative D call TRBD1 (6 bases). This CDR3 is built from 13 residues. Germline values: CDR1 LGHDT, CDR2 YNNKEL (reference sequence). V was trimmed by 1 base and J by 7 bases, leaving 8 bases between them. The CDR3 sequence: CASSQVQGNEQFF. The CDR3 DNA sequence: TGTGCCAGCAGCCAAGTACAGGGAAATGAGCAGTTCTTC.

This clonotype was detected many times. The chain couples TRBV29-1 to TRBJ2-1, with 10 positions matching TRBD1. The germline gives CDR1 SQVTM, CDR2 ANQGSEA. The trim removed 1 base at V and 3 bases at J, leaving 0 bases unmatched. This CDR3 spans 14 amino acids. CDR3 protein: CSVEGTGGYNEQFF. CDR3 bases: TGCAGCGTTGAAGGGACAGGGGGCTACAATGAGCAGTTCTTC.

This clonotype was seen at least ten times. The chain uses TRBV20-1 and TRBJ2-7; 10 nucleotides line up with TRBD1. The CDR3 contains 15 residues. CDR1 is DFQATT and CDR2 is SNEGSKA in the germline V gene (reference sequence). Trimming cost V 0 bases and J 4 bases; bases outside gene matches: 6. The CDR3: CSARDGTGDGYEQYF. Written as DNA, the CDR3 is TGCAGTGCTAGAGATGGGACAGGGGACGGATACGAGCAGTACTTC.

This clonotype was counted between two and nine times. This chain uses TRBV14 with TRBJ2-2, with a tentative D call TRBD2 (6 bases). Germline V gene data show CDR1 as SGHDN and CDR2 as FVKESK. Trimming cost V 0 bases and J 0 bases, with 29 bases left between them. The CDR3 spans 23 residues. This chain's CDR3 is CASSQDLYTPRRDLKPNTGELFF. CDR3 DNA: TGTGCCAGCAGCCAAGATCTCTACACACCTAGGCGGGACCTCAAGCCGAACACCGGGGAGCTGTTTTTT. Complete variable domain (other parts from reference TRBV14 and TRBJ2-2): EAGVTQFPSHSVIEKGQTVTLRCDPISGHDNLYWYRRVMGKEIKFLLHFVKESKQDESGMPNNRFLAERTGGTYSTLKVQPAELEDSGVYFCASSQDLYTPRRDLKPNTGELFFGEGSRLTVL.

The sample holds a few counts of this clonotype. The genes are TRBV6-1 and TRBJ1-5; no clear D. Trimming shortened V by 1 base and J by 0 bases, and 16 bases separated the two germline ends. The CDR3 is 18 residues long. CDR1 MNHNS and CDR2 SASEGT come from the germline V gene. The CDR3 protein is CASSEVRPAKYSNQPQHF. In nucleotides, the CDR3 is TGTGCCAGCAGTGAAGTTCGACCGGCGAAATATAGCAATCAGCCCCAGCATTTT.

This chain joins TRBV7-2 and TRBJ1-6; no firm D call. The V and J ends lost 4 bases and 10 bases respectively, with 17 bases between them. Germline assignment: CDR1 SGHTA and CDR2 FQGNSA. CDR3 length: 15 residues. The CDR3: CASSSTYYPDSPLHF. The CDR3 nucleotides read TGTGCCAGCAGCTCCACGTACTATCCCGACTCACCCCTCCACTTT.